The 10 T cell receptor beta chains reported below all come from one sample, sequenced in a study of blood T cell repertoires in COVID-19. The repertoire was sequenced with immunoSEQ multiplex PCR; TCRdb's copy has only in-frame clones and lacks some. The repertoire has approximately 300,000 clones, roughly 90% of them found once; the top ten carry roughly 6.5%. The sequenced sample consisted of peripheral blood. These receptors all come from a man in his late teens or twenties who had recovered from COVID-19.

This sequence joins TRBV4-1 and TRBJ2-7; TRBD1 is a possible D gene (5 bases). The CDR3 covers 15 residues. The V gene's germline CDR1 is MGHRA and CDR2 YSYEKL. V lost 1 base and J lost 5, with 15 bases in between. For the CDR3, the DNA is TGCGCCAGCAGCCAAGCAGGACACGATTCTGACGAGCAGTACTTC. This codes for CASSQAGHDSDEQYF.

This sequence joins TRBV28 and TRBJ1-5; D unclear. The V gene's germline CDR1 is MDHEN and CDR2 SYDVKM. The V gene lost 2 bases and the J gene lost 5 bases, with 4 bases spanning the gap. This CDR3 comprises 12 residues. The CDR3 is CASSLRDQPQHF. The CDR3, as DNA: TGTGCCAGCAGTTTACGCGATCAGCCCCAGCATTTT.

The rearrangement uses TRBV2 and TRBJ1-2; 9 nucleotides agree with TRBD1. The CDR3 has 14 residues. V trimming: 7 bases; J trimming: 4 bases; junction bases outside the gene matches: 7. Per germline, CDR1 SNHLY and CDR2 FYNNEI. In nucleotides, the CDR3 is TGTGCCAGCAAAGAACAGGGGGCTTCCTATGGCTACACCTTC. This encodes CASKEQGASYGYTF. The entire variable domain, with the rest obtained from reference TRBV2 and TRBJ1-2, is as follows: EPEVTQTPSHQVTQMGQEVILRCVPISNHLYFYWYRQILGQKVEFLVSFYNNEISEKSEIFDDQFSVERPDGSNFTLKIRSTKLEDSAMYFCASKEQGASYGYTFGSGTRLTVV.

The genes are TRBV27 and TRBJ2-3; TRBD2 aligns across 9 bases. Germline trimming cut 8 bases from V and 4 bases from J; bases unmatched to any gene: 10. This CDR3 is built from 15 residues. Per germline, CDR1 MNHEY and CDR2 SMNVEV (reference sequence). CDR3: CASRGELAGPDTQYF. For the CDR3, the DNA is TGTGCCAGCCGGGGGGAACTAGCGGGCCCAGATACGCAGTATTTT.

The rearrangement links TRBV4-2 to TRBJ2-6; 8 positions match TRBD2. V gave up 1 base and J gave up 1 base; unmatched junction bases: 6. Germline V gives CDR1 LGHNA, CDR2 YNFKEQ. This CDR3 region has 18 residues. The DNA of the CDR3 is TGTGCCAGCAGCCAAGTGGAGAGCGGGAGATCTGGGGCCAACGTCCTGACTTTC. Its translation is CASSQVESGRSGANVLTF.

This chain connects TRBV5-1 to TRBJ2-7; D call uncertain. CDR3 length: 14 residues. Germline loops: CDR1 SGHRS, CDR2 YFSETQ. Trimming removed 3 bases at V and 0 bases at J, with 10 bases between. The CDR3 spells CASSSSQSSYEQYF. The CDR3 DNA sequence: TGCGCCAGCAGCTCCTCACAATCCTCCTACGAGCAGTACTTC. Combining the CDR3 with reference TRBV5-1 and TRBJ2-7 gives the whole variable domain KAGVTQTPRYLIKTRGQQVTLSCSPISGHRSVSWYQQTPGQGLQFLFEYFSETQRNKGNFPGRFSGRQFSNSRSEMNVSTLELGDSALYLCASSSSQSSYEQYFGPGTRLTVT.

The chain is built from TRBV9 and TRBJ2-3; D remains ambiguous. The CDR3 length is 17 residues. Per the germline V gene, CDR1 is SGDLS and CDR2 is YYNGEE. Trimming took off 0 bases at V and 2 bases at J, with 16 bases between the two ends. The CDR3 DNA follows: TGTGCCAGCAGCGTAGAAGGTCTAGTTAGTACCACAGATACGCAGTATTTT. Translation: CASSVEGLVSTTDTQYF.

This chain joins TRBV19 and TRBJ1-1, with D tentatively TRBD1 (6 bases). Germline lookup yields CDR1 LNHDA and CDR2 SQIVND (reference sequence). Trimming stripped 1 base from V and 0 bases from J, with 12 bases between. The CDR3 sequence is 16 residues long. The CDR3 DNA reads TGTGCCAGTAGTATAGCGGGGACACCATTGAACACTGAAGCTTTCTTT. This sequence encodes CASSIAGTPLNTEAFF.

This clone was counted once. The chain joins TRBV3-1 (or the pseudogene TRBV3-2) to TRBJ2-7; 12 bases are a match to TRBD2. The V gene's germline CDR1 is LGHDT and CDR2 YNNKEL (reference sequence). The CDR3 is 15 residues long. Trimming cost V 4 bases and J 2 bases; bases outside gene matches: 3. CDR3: CASSLGTSGPYEQYF. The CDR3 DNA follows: TGTGCCAGCAGCCTCGGGACTAGCGGGCCCTACGAGCAGTACTTC.

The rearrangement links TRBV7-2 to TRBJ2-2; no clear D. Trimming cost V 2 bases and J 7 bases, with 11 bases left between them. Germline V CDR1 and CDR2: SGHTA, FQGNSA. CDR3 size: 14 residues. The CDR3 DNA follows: TGTGCCAGCAGCTTAAATAGTCTATTCGGGGAGCTGTTTTTT. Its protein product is CASSLNSLFGELFF.